A single T cell receptor beta chain is shown here with its context. No antigen is known for it. One base away there is no much larger clone; base qualities are not given. The sample comes from a study of cytomegalovirus exposure and HLA in healthy donors (dated by TCRdb to 2015 to 2018). Concerning the study at large: An earlier analysis of some 500 of the donors reported 250 to 300 Gb of sequence data and 100 million to 130 million unique TCR beta sequences from about 180 million T cells. An early release covering roughly 640 HLA-typed donors comprised about 310 gigabases of sequencing data and 65 million to 100 million unique TCR sequences. Of the 300 to 450 genotyped donors, approximately 82% fell in the genetic ancestry cluster associated with self-reported Caucasian donors. The study was designed to test whether signatures of past pathogen exposure could be identified by cataloging public T cell receptors. The T cell repertoires of 550 to 850 subjects were profiled by immunosequencing and related to cytomegalovirus serostatus. In addition to the first cohort of 500 to 850 subjects, a separate validation cohort of 100 to 150 different subjects was used. The study combined high-throughput TCR immunosequencing, statistical association of individual TCRs with disease status, and machine learning to predict cytomegalovirus infection status. To study patterns of TCR occurrence, a later analysis re-analyzed previously published TCR beta repertoires from several hundred donors and added high-resolution HLA genotyping. Rather than drawing on any new phenotypic data, the later analysis identified candidate immune exposures from TCR beta sequences and the way those sequences occurred across donors. An earlier analysis of approximately 500 of the donors applied high-throughput TCR beta sequencing to assess whether each TCR beta V gene segment acted as functional or pseudogenic. Donor age, sex, ethnicity and CMV serostatus were compiled together with the repertoire data. A later genetic analysis took genome-wide SNP genotypes for about 55% of the roughly 670 donors and used that subset as a discovery cohort. All discovery cohort repertoires had been generated using a single sequencing platform. Class I and class II HLA loci were covered by the typing at four-digit resolution. Typing coverage differed by locus: A, B, C, DRB1 and DQB1 were typed in about 629-640 donors, DQA1 in about 560, DPA1 in over 600, and DPB1 in just under 490. Because of strong linkage in the cohort, four to six DR-DQ haplotypes were treated as single units for association and clustering. Among about 360 genotyped donors of the cohort, an average of roughly 240,000 unique TCR beta nucleotide sequences were sequenced per donor, 15% to 20% of them non-productive.

V is shortened by 0 bases, J by 10 bases, and the region joining them spans 14 bases. CDR1 and CDR2 were assigned from the germline V gene as SGHDN and FVKESK. From the cysteine through the phenylalanine, the CDR3 covers 14 amino acids. The DNA shown is the 42-base CDR3, in frame from base 1. Here is what the overall study found, with its caveats: The presence/absence analyses assumed that sequencing depth was roughly uniform across donors, and that assumption may not be true. In a later analysis, the rate of TCR association differed among HLA loci, with DRB1 alleles having the most associated TCRs and HLA-C alleles having the fewest. The classifier was reported to diagnose cytomegalovirus status with high specificity and sensitivity in both the original cohort and the validation cohort. Some IMGT-functional V segments, including TRBV6-2 and TRBV6-3, could not be told apart with the 87-base-pair reads, so those segments were excluded. The only immune exposure information available for the cohort was CMV serostatus. In vitro tests confirmed that a few of the cytomegalovirus-associated TCR beta chains recognize cytomegalovirus antigens. A further reported finding was that TCR beta sequences accurately predicted the HLA-A and HLA-B alleles for most subjects in the first cohort. A later analysis reported that several top co-occurrence clusters appeared linked to parvovirus B19, influenza, CMV and Epstein-Barr virus. This cohort had only TCR beta chains sequenced, and the lack of alpha or paired-chain data limited which features could be detected. An association between a missense DCLRE1C variant and V-gene and J-gene trimming of TCR beta chains was found in a later genetic analysis and replicated in an independent cohort. A later analysis associated about 17,000 TCR beta sequences with specific HLA alleles at a false discovery rate of 0.05. The sequencing pipeline was judged likely to have produced a cluster of highly shared sequence variants as a technical artifact. Strong co-occurrence of HLA alleles, especially DR and DQ, made assigning TCR associations to individual alleles difficult. Because counts were too low, roughly 16 rarely observed V segments, including chromosome 9 orphons, were excluded from the earlier analysis of under 650 of the donors. Compared with the roughly 700-donor mean, donors in an Asian-associated ancestry cluster had fewer N-insertions in productive TCRs, according to a later genetic analysis. In a later analysis, HLA-associated TCR beta chains were found to be more clonally expanded and to have lower generation probabilities than equally common non-associated chains. An earlier analysis of around 600 of the donors showed that most TCR beta V segments appeared in productive rearrangements either about 87% or about 30% of the time, which broadly matched IMGT annotations. Correlated functional status among segregating V segments might reflect linkage disequilibrium, but an unknown experimental factor could not be ruled out. Most TCR sequences were observed very rarely across donors, whereas some public TCRs were present in many individuals. The authors suggested that the approach could potentially be generalized to other disease states and immunological phenotypes. Because HLA typing was missing for some donors at each locus, association tests included only the typed subset. The study gave a list of 150 to 200 TCR beta chains associated with cytomegalovirus. Most CMV-associated TCR beta chains appeared to be HLA-restricted in a later analysis, and the HLA associations seemed to be driven largely by CMV exposure.

Library creation used the immunoSEQ multiplex PCR assay. The multiplex PCR relied on a mix of 60 forward primers for TCR Vbeta segments and 13 reverse primers for TCR Jbeta segments. A multiplex PCR assay on genomic DNA amplified the CDR3 region of rearranged TCR beta genes. On the Illumina HiSeq System, the amplified TCR beta libraries were sequenced as 87-base-pair reads. In the paper's pipeline: In a later analysis, tens of millions of unique TCR beta chains were counted across the 690 or so repertoires, and around 11 million of these chains were shared by at least two donors. Raw reads were error-corrected and collapsed into unique sequences with a nearest-neighbor algorithm that merged closely related sequences to remove PCR and sequencing errors. To assign V, D and J gene segments, CDR3 sequences were aligned to IMGT reference sequences. For a sequence to be retained, a match of at least six nucleotides to both a V gene segment and a J gene segment was required. Rearrangements were called productive when the CDR3 lacked stop codons and stayed in frame with V and J; all others were non-productive. Following IMGT convention, CDR3 was defined as the stretch from the second conserved V-encoded cysteine to the conserved J-encoded phenylalanine. Sequences without an unambiguous match to a single V gene segment were excluded from the earlier analysis of about 630 of the donors. In an earlier analysis of 500 to 750 of the donors, V segments were called functional above 56.7% productive rearrangements and were called segregating when the between-donor standard deviation exceeded 5%. To diagnose cytomegalovirus status from the catalog of TCR beta chain sequences, a statistical classification framework was built. V and J gene assignment, in a later analysis, came from comparing TCR nucleotide sequences with IMGT/GENE-DB human TR gene sequences. The TCRdist pipeline was used in a later analysis to assign CDR3 sequences and most-parsimonious VDJ recombination scenarios. In a later analysis, each TCR beta chain was defined by its CDR3 amino acid sequence together with its V-gene family, and reads without a unique V-gene family were excluded. To address suspected cross-contamination and a sequencing artifact, a later analysis removed some 620 highly shared, low-generation-probability nucleotide sequences. A later analysis calculated a clonal expansion index for each public chain from normalized within-repertoire ranks of inferred template counts. In a later analysis, generation probabilities were computed using a VDJ recombination model fitted to out-of-frame rearrangements, and the results were checked against IGoR. In a later analysis, hypergeometric tests were used to score TCR-TCR, TCR-HLA and TCR-CMV co-occurrence, with a repertoire-size bias correction applied to TCR pairs. In a later analysis, false discovery rates were estimated by permuting HLA or CMV assignments 20 times. A later analysis grouped co-occurring TCRs with DBSCAN, adding TCRdist sequence similarity when clustering within HLA-allele-positive subsets. Co-occurrence clustering excluded repertoires with fewer than 30,000 or more than 120,000 public chains, plus five with anomalous nucleotide sharing. Imported from immuneACCESS, the table was reduced by TCRdb to in-frame sequences with V and J called. These copies leave out some clones; in studies compared against another copy, an unresolved V gene accounts for under half, and the cause of the remainder is not known. V and J calls and clone size come straight from that table; D and trimming were deduced from the DNA. A total of 100,000 to 150,000 clones appear in this sample, roughly four fifths of them only once. The biggest ten clones account for roughly 1.2% of the sample.

The cohort comprised approximately 700 healthy bone marrow donors. At the time of sampling, every cohort member was nominally healthy, though immune exposures that went unrecorded were likely present. The donor tested CMV seronegative and was one of the 352 seronegative cohort members. Each donor provided a peripheral blood sample, and peripheral blood mononuclear cells were used for TCR beta sequencing. The Qiagen DNeasy Blood Extraction Kit was used to extract genomic DNA from the blood cell samples. In this chain, TRBV14 is recombined with TRBJ2-3; perhaps TRBD2 is the D gene, with 5 bases matching. The sequencing sample was made of PBMCs. The receptor's source is a boy aged 10-17 years in good health and CMV-seronegative. The sequenced DNA is TGTGCCAGCAGCCAAGATCTGGGGAGCCGGGCGCAGTATTTT. This translates into CASSQDLGSRAQYF.